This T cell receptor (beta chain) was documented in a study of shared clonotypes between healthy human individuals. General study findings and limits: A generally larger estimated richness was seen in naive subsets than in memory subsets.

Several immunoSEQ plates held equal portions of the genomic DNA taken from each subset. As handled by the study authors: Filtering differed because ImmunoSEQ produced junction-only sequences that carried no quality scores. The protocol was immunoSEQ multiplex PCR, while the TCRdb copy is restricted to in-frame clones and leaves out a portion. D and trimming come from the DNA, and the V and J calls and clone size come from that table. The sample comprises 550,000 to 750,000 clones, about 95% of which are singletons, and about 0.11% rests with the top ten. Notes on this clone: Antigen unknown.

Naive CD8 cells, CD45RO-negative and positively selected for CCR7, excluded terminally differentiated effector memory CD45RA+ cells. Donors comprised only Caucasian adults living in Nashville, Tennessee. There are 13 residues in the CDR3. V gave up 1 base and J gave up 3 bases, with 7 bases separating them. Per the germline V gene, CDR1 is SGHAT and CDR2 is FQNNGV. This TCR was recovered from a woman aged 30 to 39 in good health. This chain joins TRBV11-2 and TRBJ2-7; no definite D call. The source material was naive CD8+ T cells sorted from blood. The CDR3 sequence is CASSLAADYEQYF. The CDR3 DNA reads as TGTGCCAGCAGCTTAGCGGCTGACTACGAGCAGTACTTC.